The source of this T cell receptor (beta chain) is a study of blood T cell repertoires in COVID-19. For the study at large: Specimens from acute and convalescent COVID-19 originated in the United States, Italy and Spain. The cDNA or gDNA used as material had been derived from T cells, B-cell-depleted T cells, or PBMCs.

Per the original methods: Estimation of nucleated cell counts relied on the amplification of reference gene primers. Assay used: immunoSEQ multiplex PCR; TCRdb lists only in-frame clones, some missing. The DNA was the basis for D and trimming; V, J and clone size are from that table. The data contain about 89,000 clones, about 83% of them singletons. V trimming: 4 bases; J trimming: 4 bases; junction bases outside the gene matches: 6. Germline V lookup: CDR1 LGHDT, CDR2 YNNKEL (reference sequence). This CDR3 region has 15 residues. To note about this clone: The same CDR3 arises from other DNA sequences in this sample as well.

Source material: peripheral blood. V gene TRBV3-1 (or the pseudogene TRBV3-2) combines with J gene TRBJ1-5; 8 bases map to TRBD1. The receptor's source is a human donor in a cohort sampled during active COVID-19. CDR3: CASSRGQGGNQPQHF. The CDR3 nucleotides are TGTGCCAGCAGCCGAGGACAGGGAGGTAATCAGCCCCAGCATTTT.